This T cell receptor (beta chain) stems from a study of naive and memory T cell subsets. V was trimmed by 4 bases and J by 3 bases, leaving 13 bases between them. Germline values: CDR1 MNHEY, CDR2 SMNVEV (reference sequence). There are 14 residues in the CDR3. This clonotype was seen repeatedly, ten times or more. What it recognizes is unknown. Study-wide findings and caveats: In naive cells, over 85% of TCR sequences were seen only once. Clonotypes are single alpha or beta chains, not paired receptors.

Two oligonucleotides, mixed equimolar, formed the beta constant-region primer covering TRBC1 and TRBC2. Nested alpha and beta constant-region primers with the SP2 primer drove four PCR rounds on ligated cDNA. Via MiXCR, TCRdb re-called the UMI-ligation and nested PCR reads, giving one row per CDR3 protein. The data hold about 85,000 distinct CDR3 sequences, with over 10% observed a single time. Cells stained for CD3, CD4, CD8, CD45RA, CD27 and viability were sorted into four CD45RA/CD27 subsets. Sequenced material: central memory CD4+ T cells from blood. The clonotype originates from a human donor in good health. The V call is TRBV27, the J call TRBJ2-7; maybe TRBD2 (6 bases). DNA of the CDR3: TGTGCCAGCAGTTCCCCGACTAGGGGCTACGAGCAGTACTTC. Translating gives CASSSPTRGYEQYF.